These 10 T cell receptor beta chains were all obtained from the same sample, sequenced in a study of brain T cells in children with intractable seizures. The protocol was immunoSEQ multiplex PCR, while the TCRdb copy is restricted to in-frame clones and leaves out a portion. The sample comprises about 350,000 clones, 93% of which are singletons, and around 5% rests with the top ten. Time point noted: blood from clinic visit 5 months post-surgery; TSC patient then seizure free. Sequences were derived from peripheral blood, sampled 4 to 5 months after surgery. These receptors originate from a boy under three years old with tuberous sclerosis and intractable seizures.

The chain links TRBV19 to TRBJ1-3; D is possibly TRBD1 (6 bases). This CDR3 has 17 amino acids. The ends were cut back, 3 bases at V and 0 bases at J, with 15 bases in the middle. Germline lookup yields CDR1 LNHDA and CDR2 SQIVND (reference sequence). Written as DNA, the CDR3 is TGTGCCAGTAGTATCCCTCTACAGGGACCCTCTGGAAACACCATATATTTT. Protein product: CASSIPLQGPSGNTIYF. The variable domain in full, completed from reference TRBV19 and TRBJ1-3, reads DGGITQSPKYLFRKEGQNVTLSCEQNLNHDAMYWYRQDPGQGLRLIYYSQIVNDFQKGDIAEGYSVSREKKESFPLTVTSAQKNPTAFYLCASSIPLQGPSGNTIYFGEGSWLTVV.

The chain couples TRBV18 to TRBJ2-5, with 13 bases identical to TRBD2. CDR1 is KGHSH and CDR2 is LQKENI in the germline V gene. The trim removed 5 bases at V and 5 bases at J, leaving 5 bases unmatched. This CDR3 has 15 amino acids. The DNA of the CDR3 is TGTGCCAGCTCATGGACTAGCGGGAGTCCGGAGACCCAGTACTTC. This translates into CASSWTSGSPETQYF.

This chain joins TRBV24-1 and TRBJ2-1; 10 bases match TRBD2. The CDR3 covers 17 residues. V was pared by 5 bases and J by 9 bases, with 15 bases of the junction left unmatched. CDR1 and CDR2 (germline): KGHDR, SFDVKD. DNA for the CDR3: TGTGCCACCAGTGTCCCTGGCAAAGCGGGAGGGCCTTTTGAGCAGTTCTTC. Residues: CATSVPGKAGGPFEQFF.

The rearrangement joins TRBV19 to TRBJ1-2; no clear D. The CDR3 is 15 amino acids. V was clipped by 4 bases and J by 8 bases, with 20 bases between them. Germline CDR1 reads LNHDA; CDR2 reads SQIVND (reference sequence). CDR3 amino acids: CASSKEGRMIGGYTF. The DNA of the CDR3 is TGTGCCAGTAGTAAGGAAGGCAGGATGATAGGGGGCTACACCTTC.

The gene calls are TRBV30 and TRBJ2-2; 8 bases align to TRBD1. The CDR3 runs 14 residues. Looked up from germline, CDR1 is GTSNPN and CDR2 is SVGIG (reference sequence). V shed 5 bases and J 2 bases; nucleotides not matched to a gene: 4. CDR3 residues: CAWGQGRNTGELFF. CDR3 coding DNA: TGTGCCTGGGGACAGGGTCGAAACACCGGGGAGCTGTTTTTT.

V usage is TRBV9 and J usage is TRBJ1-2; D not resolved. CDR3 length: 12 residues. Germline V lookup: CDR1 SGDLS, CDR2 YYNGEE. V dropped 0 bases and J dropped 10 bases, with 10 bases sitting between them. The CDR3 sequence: CASSVEMGTYTF. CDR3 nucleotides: TGTGCCAGCAGCGTAGAGATGGGTACCTACACCTTC.

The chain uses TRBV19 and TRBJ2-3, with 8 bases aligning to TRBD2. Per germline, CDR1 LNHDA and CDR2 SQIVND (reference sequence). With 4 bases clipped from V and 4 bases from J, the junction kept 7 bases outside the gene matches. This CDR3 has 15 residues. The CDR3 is CASSTGLVFADTQYF. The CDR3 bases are TGTGCCAGTAGTACGGGACTAGTTTTTGCAGATACGCAGTATTTT.

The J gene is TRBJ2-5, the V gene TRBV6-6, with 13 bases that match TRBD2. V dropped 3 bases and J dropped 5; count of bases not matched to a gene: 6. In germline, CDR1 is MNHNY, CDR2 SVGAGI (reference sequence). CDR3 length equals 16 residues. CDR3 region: CASSYGGLAGPETQYF. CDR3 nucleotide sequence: TGTGCCAGCAGTTATGGGGGACTAGCGGGGCCGGAGACCCAGTACTTC.

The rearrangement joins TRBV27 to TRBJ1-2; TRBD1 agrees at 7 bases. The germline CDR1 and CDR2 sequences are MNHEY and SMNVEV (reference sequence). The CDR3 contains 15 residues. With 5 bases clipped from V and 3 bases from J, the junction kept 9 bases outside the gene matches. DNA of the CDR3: TGTGCCAGCAGTACCCGGACAGGAGGGTACTATGGCTACACCTTC. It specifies CASSTRTGGYYGYTF.

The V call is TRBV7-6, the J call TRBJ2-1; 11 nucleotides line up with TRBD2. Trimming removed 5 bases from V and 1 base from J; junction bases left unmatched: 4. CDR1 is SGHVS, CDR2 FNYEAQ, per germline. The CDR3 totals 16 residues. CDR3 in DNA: TGTGCCAGCAGCCCCTTAGCGGGAGGGTCCTACAATGAGCAGTTCTTC. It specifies CASSPLAGGSYNEQFF.